Presented here are 27 T cell receptor beta chains from one specimen sequenced in a study of blood T cell repertoires in COVID-19. TCRdb keeps only in-frame clones here, not all; method: immunoSEQ multiplex PCR. The sample yields around 210,000 clones, about four fifths seen once. Sequences were obtained from peripheral blood. Receptors originate from a woman at least 80 years old with COVID-19, enrolled during active disease.

The CDR3 region is CASSDGLSGELFF. The CDR3 DNA reads as TGCGCCAGCAGTGACGGTTTGTCCGGGGAGCTGTTTTTT. V and J are TRBV10-1 and TRBJ2-2; D is ambiguous. From germline, CDR1 is WNHNN and CDR2 SYGVQD (reference sequence). The CDR3 has 13 amino acids. The V and J ends lost 3 bases and 6 bases respectively, with 8 bases between them.

The rearrangement uses TRBV14 and TRBJ2-1, with 9 nucleotides matching TRBD2. Trimming removed 4 bases from V and 8 bases from J; junction bases left unmatched: 12. This CDR3 comprises 16 residues. Looked up from germline, CDR1 is SGHDN and CDR2 is FVKESK. As DNA, the CDR3 is TGTGCCAGCAGCCCATGGGCAGCGGGAGGCTCTTATGAGCAGTTCTTC. Protein sequence: CASSPWAAGGSYEQFF.

The genes are TRBV6-5 and TRBJ1-2; D is unclear. The V end was cut by 8 bases, the J end by 1 base, with 8 bases between. Germline-derived CDR1 and CDR2 are MNHEY and SVGAGI. This CDR3 contains 12 residues. CDR3: CASAGFNYGYTF. The CDR3 bases are TGTGCCAGCGCCGGGTTTAACTATGGCTACACCTTC.

V and J are TRBV5-1 and TRBJ1-4, with 10 positions matching TRBD1. J was trimmed by 7 bases and V by 4 bases; bases with no gene match: 7. The CDR3 extends over 15 amino acids. Germline assignment: CDR1 SGHRS and CDR2 YFSETQ. CDR3: CASSRDRTGGEKLFF. Written as DNA, the CDR3 is TGCGCCAGCAGCCGCGACCGGACAGGGGGTGAAAAACTGTTTTTT.

The chain links TRBV24-1 to TRBJ1-1; 7 bases are shared with TRBD1. From germline, CDR1 is KGHDR and CDR2 SFDVKD. The junction had 12 bases not matched to a gene; V was cut back by 0 bases and J by 0 bases. The CDR3 spans 19 residues. The chain's CDR3 is CATSDLIQGFAAMNTEAFF. The CDR3 nucleotides read TGTGCCACCAGTGATTTGATACAGGGGTTTGCCGCTATGAACACTGAAGCTTTCTTT.

The rearrangement links TRBV6-5 to TRBJ1-3, with TRBD1 as a possible D gene (5 bases). This CDR3 region has 14 residues. The germline V gene encodes CDR1 MNHEY and CDR2 SVGAGI. V lost 9 bases and J lost 0, with 12 bases in between. In nucleotides, the CDR3 is TGTGCCAGTAGTCAGGGTTTCTCTGGAAACACCATATATTTT. Translating it yields CASSQGFSGNTIYF.

V and J are TRBV29-1 and TRBJ2-3; 8 bases are a match to TRBD2. This CDR3 spans 14 amino acids. Germline values: CDR1 SQVTM, CDR2 ANQGSEA. V shed 4 bases and J 0 bases; nucleotides not matched to a gene: 3. This CDR3 is CSVASSGSTDTQYF. The CDR3 DNA reads TGCAGCGTTGCATCTAGCGGGAGCACAGATACGCAGTATTTT.

The chain links TRBV12-1 to TRBJ2-1; the table's D call TRBD2 went unverified against the DNA. TRBV12-1 is a recognized pseudogene. CDR3 length: 16 amino acids. CDR3 protein: CASSPSGIAGYNKQFF. CDR3 sequence (DNA): TGTGCCAGCAGCCCCTCCGGGATAGCGGGGTATAATAAGCAGTTCTTC.

This rearrangement joins TRBV2 to TRBJ2-2; D unclear. CDR1 SNHLY and CDR2 FYNNEI come from the germline V gene. V lost 4 bases, J lost 4 bases, and 7 bases lay in between. The CDR3 is 13 amino acids. The CDR3 DNA follows: TGTGCCAGCAGTGTTTCGGGCACCGGGGAGCTGTTTTTT. Translated, it gives CASSVSGTGELFF.

The chain links TRBV18 to TRBJ1-2; possible D gene TRBD1, 6 bases. The CDR3 has 16 amino acids. V was shortened by 0 bases and J by 2 bases, with 13 bases between the two germline ends. From germline, CDR1 is KGHSH and CDR2 LQKENI. The CDR3 nucleotides are TGTGCCAGCTCACCACCGGCGGGGGGCCAGAACTATGGCTACACCTTC. Translated, it gives CASSPPAGGQNYGYTF.

V is TRBV5-1 and J is TRBJ2-5, with D perhaps matching TRBD1 (6 bases). V dropped 3 bases and J dropped 5 bases, with 14 bases sitting between them. CDR1 is SGHRS and CDR2 is YFSETQ in the germline V gene. The CDR3 has 14 amino acids. CDR3 sequence: CASSSTGTGETQYF. CDR3 bases: TGCGCCAGCAGCTCTACAGGGACGGGGGAGACCCAGTACTTC.

Comment on this clone: It may be a read error: a sequence one base away is much more abundant. The chain links TRBV4-1 to TRBJ1-2; perhaps TRBD1 as D (5 bases). This CDR3 is built from 16 residues. Germline V gene data show CDR1 as MGHRA and CDR2 as YSYEKL. Trimming took off 0 bases at V and 4 bases at J, with 15 bases between the two ends. CDR3 sequence reads: CASSQEWGEETYGYTF. The CDR3, as DNA: TGCGCCAGCAGCCAAGAATGGGGGGAAGAAACCTATGGCTACACCTTC.

This clone was seen a single time. The chain joins TRBV5-1 to TRBJ2-6; D gene unclear. Trimming left V 9 bases short and J 0 bases short, with 13 bases between. The CDR3 runs 15 residues. Germline loops: CDR1 SGHRS, CDR2 YFSETQ. The chain's CDR3 is CATKEEFSGANVLTF. Written as DNA, the CDR3 is TGCGCCACCAAAGAGGAATTCTCTGGGGCCAACGTCCTGACTTTC.

This clone was observed a handful of times. This chain connects TRBV3-1 (or the pseudogene TRBV3-2) to TRBJ1-5; unclear D gene. The germline V and J ends were trimmed by 0 bases and 0 bases, with 6 bases remaining between them. CDR3 length: 15 residues. In germline, CDR1 is LGHDT, CDR2 YNNKEL (reference sequence). CDR3 nucleotide sequence: TGTGCCAGCAGCCAAGAGGGAGTTAGCAATCAGCCCCAGCATTTT. Residues: CASSQEGVSNQPQHF.

V and J are TRBV6-5 and TRBJ1-5, with TRBD1 matching over 9 bases. There are 13 residues in the CDR3. CDR1 and CDR2 from the germline V gene are MNHEY and SVGAGI. Trimming removed 6 bases from V and 4 bases from J; junction bases left unmatched: 1. The CDR3 sequence is CASSGTGNQPQHF. The DNA of the CDR3 is TGTGCCAGCAGCGGGACAGGGAATCAGCCCCAGCATTTT.

This chain uses TRBV6-5 with TRBJ2-3, with 7 bases fitting TRBD1. This CDR3 has 14 residues. The germline V gene encodes CDR1 MNHEY and CDR2 SVGAGI. V was clipped by 5 bases and J by 2 bases; unmatched bases: 4. The CDR3 protein is CASSPGTVTDTQYF. CDR3 nucleotide sequence: TGTGCCAGCAGTCCCGGGACAGTCACAGATACGCAGTATTTT.

This chain connects TRBV5-1 to TRBJ2-3, with 9 bases matching TRBD1. Germline CDR1 is SGHRS and CDR2 is YFSETQ. The CDR3 length is 16 residues. V was pared by 1 base and J by 5 bases, with 8 bases of the junction left unmatched. The CDR3 loop reads CASSLTTQGAGDTQYF. The CDR3 bases are TGCGCCAGCAGCTTGACTACACAGGGGGCAGGAGATACGCAGTATTTT.

The V and J genes are TRBV18 and TRBJ2-2, with D tentatively TRBD1 (5 bases). Per the germline V gene, CDR1 is KGHSH and CDR2 is LQKENI. The CDR3 runs to 16 residues. Between the trimmed V and J ends, which lost 4 bases and 2 bases, there was a span of 14 bases. This CDR3 reads CASSLPAGYNTGELFF. The CDR3 bases are TGTGCCAGCTCACTCCCTGCAGGGTATAACACCGGGGAGCTGTTTTTT.

Comment on this clone: The same CDR3 also results from other DNA sequences found in this sample. The chain has TRBV5-1 and TRBJ1-1; D unclear. This CDR3 comprises 14 residues. Germline V lookup: CDR1 SGHRS, CDR2 YFSETQ. The germline V and J ends were trimmed by 0 bases and 2 bases, with 8 bases remaining between them. The CDR3 reads CASSLDSLNTEAFF. DNA of the CDR3: TGCGCCAGCAGCTTGGACAGTTTAAACACTGAAGCTTTCTTT.

Here the CDR3 DNA reads TGTGCCAGCTCACGGACAGGGGGCGCTGGGGCCAACGTCCTGACTTTC. Translation: CASSRTGGAGANVLTF. This chain connects TRBV18 to TRBJ2-6; 11 bases align to TRBD1. The CDR3 consists of 16 residues. J lost 2 bases, V lost 4 bases, and 1 base had no gene match. Per the germline V gene, CDR1 is KGHSH and CDR2 is LQKENI.

V usage is TRBV5-5 and J usage is TRBJ1-5; tentatively, D is TRBD1 (6 bases). The germline V and J ends were trimmed by 1 base and 5 bases, with 13 bases remaining between them. Germline loops: CDR1 SGHKS, CDR2 YYEKEE (reference sequence). The CDR3 is 15 amino acids. The CDR3 sequence is CASSLRWDIDQPQHF. The CDR3, as DNA: TGTGCCAGCAGCTTGCGTTGGGACATCGATCAGCCCCAGCATTTT.

The chain joins TRBV7-2 to TRBJ2-3, with D perhaps TRBD1 (5 bases). CDR1 and CDR2 from the germline V gene are SGHTA and FQGNSA. Trimming pared 4 bases from V and 4 bases from J, leaving 15 bases between. The CDR3 runs 15 residues. In nucleotides, the CDR3 is TGTGCCAGCAGCTCATGGGGCCTCAGGGCAGATACGCAGTATTTT. Translating gives CASSSWGLRADTQYF.

The chain recombines TRBV6-1 with TRBJ1-5, with D perhaps matching TRBD1 (5 bases). The CDR3 consists of 14 residues. The germline V gene has CDR1 MNHNS and CDR2 SASEGT. Trimming took off 2 bases at V and 9 bases at J, with 14 bases between the two ends. Here the CDR3 DNA reads TGTGCCAGCAGTGAATCCAGGGCCGACGGGCCCCAGCATTTT. This translates into CASSESRADGPQHF.

V gene TRBV3-1 (or the pseudogene TRBV3-2) combines with J gene TRBJ2-3; the D is unclear. Trimming cost V 5 bases and J 9 bases, with 12 bases left between them. Germline values: CDR1 LGHDT, CDR2 YNNKEL (reference sequence). The CDR3 length is 12 residues. The CDR3 DNA sequence: TGTGCCAGCAGCGCCTTCAGTAAAACGCAGTATTTT. Encoded protein: CASSAFSKTQYF.

With regard to this clone: Germline and junction disagree at one end, which may indicate a read error. V is TRBV7-7 and J is TRBJ2-1, with 9 bases lining up with TRBD2. Germline CDR1 reads SSHAT; CDR2 reads FNYEAQ (reference sequence). CDR3 size: 14 residues. The CDR3 reads CASSPPPLAGEQFF. In DNA form, the CDR3 reads TGTGCTAGCAGCCCCCCCCCTCTAGCGGGAGAGCAGTTCTTC.

V gene TRBV2 combines with J gene TRBJ1-5, with 10 bases fitting TRBD1. The CDR3 loop spans 14 amino acids. V shed 5 bases and J 6 bases; nucleotides not matched to a gene: 4. The germline gives CDR1 SNHLY, CDR2 FYNNEI. The CDR3 spells CASSSTGGSQPQHF. CDR3 bases: TGTGCCAGCAGTTCGACAGGGGGCAGTCAGCCCCAGCATTTT.

The genes are TRBV2 and TRBJ2-5; 7 bases line up with TRBD2. J was trimmed by 4 bases and V by 4 bases; bases with no gene match: 6. This CDR3 comprises 14 residues. Germline V lookup: CDR1 SNHLY, CDR2 FYNNEI. The CDR3, as DNA: TGTGCCAGCAGTGTGGGGTCGGGAGGAGAGACCCAGTACTTC. As protein: CASSVGSGGETQYF. The full variable domain, rest sourced from reference TRBV2 and TRBJ2-5, is EPEVTQTPSHQVTQMGQEVILRCVPISNHLYFYWYRQILGQKVEFLVSFYNNEISEKSEIFDDQFSVERPDGSNFTLKIRSTKLEDSAMYFCASSVGSGGETQYFGPGTRLLVL.